This T cell receptor (beta chain) was sequenced during a study of blood T cell repertoires in COVID-19. With 7 bases clipped from V and 5 bases from J, the junction kept 6 bases outside the gene matches. Germline V gene sequence: CDR1 MGHRA, CDR2 YSYEKL. The CDR3 totals 14 residues. The table came from immunoSEQ multiplex PCR; TCRdb's copy has only in-frame clones and leaves some out. Altogether roughly 290,000 clones are present, around 91% being singletons, with the ten largest covering about 1.7%. This chain uses TRBV4-1 with TRBJ2-1; 9 positions agree with TRBD1. The sequence derives from a woman younger than 35 with acute COVID-19. The material sequenced was PBMCs or T cells enriched from blood (not recorded which). The CDR3 is CASTTGQGNNEQFF. CDR3 coding DNA: TGCGCCAGCACCACGGGACAGGGCAACAATGAGCAGTTCTTC.